These T cell receptor beta chains were read from a single sample in a study of spatial heterogeneity in lung cancer. One entry per CDR3 protein, called by TCRdb with MiXCR from the 5' RACE reads. Seen here are 60,000 to 90,000 distinct CDR3 sequences, about an eighth observed once, and the top ten hold approximately 7%. The specimen comprised PBMCs, sampled at surgery. The receptors were gathered from a male donor with early-stage non-small cell lung cancer. The CDR3 runs from the conserved cysteine through the conserved F or W. The order of the fields is J gene, D gene, V gene, clone size, CDR3 protein, CDR3 DNA. The D gene is left open where the match is weak. Size is omitted from some rows. Given values are once, few, many or a class for expanded clones.

TRBJ1-2	-	TRBV4-3	many	CASSQSDRLSYGYTF	TGCGCCAGCAGCCAAAGTGACAGGCTTAGCTATGGCTACACCTTC
TRBJ2-3	-	TRBV5-1	many	CASSSRGGLTDTQYF	TGCGCCAGCAGCTCGAGAGGCGGACTCACAGATACGCAGTATTTT
TRBJ2-6	-	TRBV12-3/TRBV12-4	-	CASTLSSGANVLTF	TGTGCCAGCACCCTTAGCTCTGGGGCCAACGTCCTGACTTTC
TRBJ2-3	-	TRBV5-1	-	CASSLPKGGGTDTQYF	TGCGCCAGCAGCTTACCCAAGGGGGGAGGCACAGATACGCAGTATTTT
TRBJ2-2	-	TRBV5-1	few	CASSFFVNTGELFF	TGCGCCAGCAGCTTTTTCGTGAACACCGGGGAGCTGTTTTTT
TRBJ2-3	TRBD2	TRBV27	-	CASSFLAGGPDTQYF	TGTGCCAGCAGTTTTTTAGCGGGAGGGCCAGATACGCAGTATTTT
TRBJ2-7	TRBD1	TRBV7-6	-	CASSPGDRQKGQYF	TGTGCCAGCAGCCCAGGGGACAGGCAAAAGGGGCAGTACTTC
TRBJ2-3	-	TRBV9	-	CASSVSGKEDTQYF	TGTGCCAGCAGCGTATCCGGGAAGGAGGATACGCAGTATTTT
TRBJ1-5	-	TRBV29-1	few	CSVEEGPGQPQHF	TGCAGCGTTGAAGAAGGTCCGGGTCAGCCCCAGCATTTT
TRBJ2-5	TRBD2	TRBV10-3	-	CAISDLTSGISGETQYF	TGTGCCATCAGTGATTTGACTAGCGGGATCTCGGGGGAGACCCAGTACTTC
TRBJ1-2	-	TRBV11-3	-	CASSPRTGFGGYTF	TGTGCCAGCAGCCCCAGGACGGGGTTTGGTGGCTACACCTTC
TRBJ2-7	-	TRBV19	-	CASRERGNPYEQYF	TGTGCCAGTAGGGAGAGGGGGAACCCTTACGAGCAGTACTTC
TRBJ2-1	-	TRBV30	few	CASRKATNEQFF	TGTGCCTCCAGAAAGGCCACCAATGAGCAGTTCTTC
TRBJ2-1	TRBD1	TRBV6-5	-	CASSFTGDSYNEQFF	TGTGCCAGCAGTTTTACAGGGGACTCCTACAATGAGCAGTTCTTC
TRBJ2-1	TRBD1	TRBV7-6	-	CASSLFDRGSSYNEQFF	TGTGCCAGCAGCCTATTTGACAGGGGAAGCTCCTACAATGAGCAGTTCTTC
TRBJ1-2	-	TRBV10-3	-	CAISESAGAYGYTF	TGTGCCATCAGTGAGTCAGCGGGTGCCTATGGCTACACCTTC
TRBJ2-7	-	TRBV10-3	-	CAISGRGLLSYEQYF	TGTGCCATCAGTGGTCGGGGGCTTCTTTCCTACGAGCAGTACTTC
TRBJ2-7	TRBD2	TRBV9	many	CASSPRAGGSYEQYF	TGTGCCAGCAGCCCTCGAGCGGGGGGTAGCTACGAGCAGTACTTC
TRBJ2-1	-	TRBV24-1	many	CATSDPTDWYNEQFF	TGTGCCACCAGTGATCCGACAGACTGGTACAATGAGCAGTTCTTC
TRBJ2-6	-	TRBV27	few	CASSFYSPGANVLTF	TGTGCCAGCAGTTTTTACTCCCCGGGGGCCAACGTCCTGACTTTC
TRBJ2-3	-	TRBV28	many	CASRGNADTQYF	TGTGCCAGCAGGGGCAATGCAGATACGCAGTATTTT
TRBJ2-5	-	TRBV27	many	CASSLPGARKSVMGSQYF	TGTGCCAGCAGTTTACCCGGGGCCAGGAAGTCCGTTATGGGGTCCCAGTACTTC
TRBJ2-1	-	TRBV29-1	many	CSVAAGLYNEQFF	TGCAGCGTTGCGGCGGGACTCTACAATGAGCAGTTCTTC
TRBJ1-1	-	TRBV6-2/TRBV6-3	many	CASSSIGVPTEAFF	TGTGCCAGCAGTTCAATTGGGGTTCCCACTGAAGCTTTCTTT
TRBJ2-5	-	TRBV30	few	CAWVRITNQETQYF	TGTGCCTGGGTGAGGATCACCAACCAAGAGACCCAGTACTTC
TRBJ2-1	TRBD2	TRBV5-1	few	CAGSLGLATRGEQFF	TGCGCCGGCTCTCTGGGACTAGCGACTAGAGGGGAGCAGTTCTTC